What follows are 28 T cell receptor beta chains derived from one specimen sequenced in a study of OX40 agonist ivuxolimab in advanced cancers. Assay: immunoSEQ multiplex PCR; the TCRdb copy retains only in-frame clones and omits some. The sample lists tens of thousands of clones, just over 85% occurring once. The sample consisted of CD4+ or CD8+ T cells sorted from blood, taken in a trial of the OX40 agonist ivuxolimab. These receptors were collected from an adult with an advanced solid tumor such as melanoma, head and neck, liver or kidney cancer.

The chain uses TRBV30 and TRBJ2-7; 11 bases line up with TRBD1. CDR3 length: 15 residues. V trimming: 2 bases; J trimming: 6 bases; junction bases outside the gene matches: 9. Germline CDR1 is GTSNPN and CDR2 is SVGIG (reference sequence). As DNA, the CDR3 is TGTGCCTGGAGTCGTACCGGGACAGGGGGTCCCGAGCAGTACTTC. This codes for CAWSRTGTGGPEQYF.

The rearrangement uses TRBV15 and TRBJ2-6; possible D gene TRBD1, 5 bases. CDR1 is LNHNV and CDR2 is YYDKDF in the germline V gene (reference sequence). This CDR3 contains 16 residues. Deletions cut 1 base from V and 0 bases from J, with 7 bases between. The CDR3 region is CATSRVDSSGANVLTF. CDR3 in DNA: TGTGCCACCAGCAGAGTAGACAGCTCTGGGGCCAACGTCCTGACTTTC.

The chain recombines TRBV5-1 with TRBJ1-1; D not certain. Trimming stripped 0 bases from V and 1 base from J, with 10 bases between. The CDR3 runs to 15 residues. CDR1 is SGHRS, CDR2 YFSETQ, per germline. The chain's CDR3 is CASSLGAASNTEAFF. CDR3 sequence (DNA): TGCGCCAGCAGCTTGGGGGCAGCTTCGAACACTGAAGCTTTCTTT. The full variable domain, its missing parts supplied by reference TRBV5-1 and TRBJ1-1, is KAGVTQTPRYLIKTRGQQVTLSCSPISGHRSVSWYQQTPGQGLQFLFEYFSETQRNKGNFPGRFSGRQFSNSRSEMNVSTLELGDSALYLCASSLGAASNTEAFFGQGTRLTVV.

The chain joins TRBV27 to TRBJ2-5; D may be TRBD1 or TRBD2 (5 bases each). The CDR3 is 15 amino acids. V lost 7 bases and J 4 bases, leaving 19 bases between the germline ends. CDR1 MNHEY and CDR2 SMNVEV come from the germline V gene (reference sequence). This chain's CDR3 is CASTLSGRARETQYF. For the CDR3, the DNA is TGTGCCAGCACCCTATCAGGGCGGGCGCGAGAGACCCAGTACTTC.

This clone appeared once. V and J are TRBV19 and TRBJ1-2; possible D gene TRBD1, 5 bases. There are 11 residues in the CDR3. Looked up from germline, CDR1 is LNHDA and CDR2 is SQIVND (reference sequence). Between the trimmed V and J ends, which lost 8 bases and 6 bases, there was a span of 10 bases. CDR3 sequence (DNA): TGTGCCAGTGGGGGGACGGATGGCTACACCTTC. Protein: CASGGTDGYTF.

This rearrangement joins TRBV28 to TRBJ1-2; D may be TRBD1 (5 bases). Trimming left V 7 bases short and J 8 bases short, with 23 bases between. In germline, CDR1 is MDHEN, CDR2 SYDVKM. The CDR3 runs 15 residues. CDR3 in amino acids: CASTIPQGSSWGYTF. The CDR3, as DNA: TGTGCCAGCACCATACCCCAGGGCTCCTCGTGGGGCTACACCTTC.

This rearrangement joins TRBV19 to TRBJ1-5, with TRBD1 as a possible D gene (6 bases). Deletions cut 10 bases from V and 1 base from J, with 14 bases between. Germline lookup yields CDR1 LNHDA and CDR2 SQIVND (reference sequence). The length of the CDR3 is 14 residues. CDR3 in amino acids: CATKGGRSNQPQHF. CDR3 nucleotide sequence: TGTGCCACCAAGGGGGGAAGGAGCAATCAGCCCCAGCATTTT.

This clone was seen just once. The chain recombines TRBV5-1 with TRBJ2-3, with D possibly called TRBD1 or TRBD2 (6 bases each). CDR3 length equals 17 residues. Trimming removed 4 bases from V and 4 bases from J, with 22 bases in between. Germline assignment: CDR1 SGHRS and CDR2 YFSETQ. The CDR3 bases are TGCGCCAGCAGCCTGGAGGGACCGGGGGCTGGTCCAGATACGCAGTATTTT. This sequence encodes CASSLEGPGAGPDTQYF.

The gene calls are TRBV10-3 and TRBJ2-4; 7 bases are a match to TRBD2. Per the germline V gene, CDR1 is ENHRY and CDR2 is SYGVKD. The trim removed 7 bases at V and 7 bases at J, leaving 7 bases unmatched. The CDR3 length is 13 residues. CDR3 DNA: TGTGCCATCAAGGAAAGGGAGGGCAACATTCAGTACTTC. Residues: CAIKEREGNIQYF.

The chain recombines TRBV30 with TRBJ2-1, with TRBD2 matching over 10 bases. The junction had 5 bases not matched to a gene; V was cut back by 5 bases and J by 10 bases. Germline CDR1 GTSNPN, CDR2 SVGIG (reference sequence). The CDR3 covers 12 residues. The CDR3 loop is CAWRAGGAEQFF. In DNA, the CDR3 is TGTGCCTGGCGAGCGGGGGGGGCCGAGCAGTTCTTC.

This chain links TRBV6-5 with TRBJ1-2; no definite D call. CDR1 and CDR2 (germline): MNHEY, SVGAGI. The CDR3 extends over 14 amino acids. V lost 6 bases and J lost 5, with 16 bases in between. For the CDR3, the DNA is TGTGCCAGCAGCCCTACGGGCGGTGGGTATGGCTACACCTTC. Protein product: CASSPTGGGYGYTF.

The genes are TRBV27 and TRBJ2-7; D assignment may be TRBD1 or TRBD2 (5 bases each). This CDR3 has 13 residues. Germline loops: CDR1 MNHEY, CDR2 SMNVEV (reference sequence). V lost 8 bases to trimming and J lost 4 bases, with 15 bases between them. The CDR3 DNA reads as TGTGCCAGCTGGGGGAGCGTCGGGTACGAGCAGTACTTC. Translation gives CASWGSVGYEQYF.

V usage is TRBV13 and J usage is TRBJ2-1; a possible D gene is TRBD1 (6 bases). The CDR3 loop spans 13 amino acids. Trimming stripped 8 bases from V and 5 bases from J, with 13 bases between. In germline, CDR1 is PRHDT, CDR2 FYEKMQ (reference sequence). The CDR3 region is CASQLRQDNEQFF. In DNA, the CDR3 is TGTGCCAGCCAACTCCGACAGGACAATGAGCAGTTCTTC.

The chain recombines TRBV6-1 with TRBJ1-2; TRBD1 aligns across 8 bases. V gave up 5 bases and J gave up 8 bases; unmatched junction bases: 13. The length of the CDR3 is 15 residues. Germline loops: CDR1 MNHNS, CDR2 SASEGT. The CDR3 DNA is TGTGCCAGCAGTCCCGTGGACAGGGCTCAACTCGGCTACACCTTC. Translation gives CASSPVDRAQLGYTF.

This clone was detected only a few times. This chain uses TRBV10-3 with TRBJ2-1, with 7 bases lining up with TRBD1. The V gene end was trimmed by 5 bases and the J gene end by 7 bases; junction bases not matched to a gene: 8. Germline-derived CDR1 and CDR2 are ENHRY and SYGVKD. CDR3 length equals 14 residues. The chain's CDR3 is CAISRGTEGNEQFF. In DNA form, the CDR3 reads TGTGCCATCAGTAGAGGGACAGAAGGGAATGAGCAGTTCTTC.

This clone occurred once. This chain uses TRBV7-9 with TRBJ2-1, with TRBD2 matching over 13 bases. With 5 bases clipped from V and 4 bases from J, the junction kept 5 bases outside the gene matches. CDR1 and CDR2 (germline): SEHNR, FQNEAQ (reference sequence). This CDR3 region has 16 residues. The CDR3 DNA follows: TGTGCCAGCAGCGTAGGGACTAGCGGGATGTACAATGAGCAGTTCTTC. It encodes CASSVGTSGMYNEQFF. The full variable domain, rest sourced from reference TRBV7-9 and TRBJ2-1, is DTGVSQNPRHKITKRGQNVTFRCDPISEHNRLYWYRQTLGQGPEFLTYFQNEAQLEKSRLLSDRFSAERPKGSFSTLEIQRTEQGDSAMYLCASSVGTSGMYNEQFFGPGTRLTVL.

The chain recombines TRBV28 with TRBJ1-1; D ambiguous. V was cut by 5 bases and J by 1 base, with 5 bases left in between. Germline lookup yields CDR1 MDHEN and CDR2 SYDVKM. The CDR3 contains 12 residues. CDR3 region: CASSRQNTEAFF. The CDR3 DNA reads as TGTGCCAGCAGTAGGCAGAACACTGAAGCTTTCTTT. The complete variable domain, with remaining parts taken from reference TRBV28 and TRBJ1-1, reads DVKVTQSSRYLVKRTGEKVFLECVQDMDHENMFWYRQDPGLGLRLIYFSYDVKMKEKGDIPEGYSVSREKKERFSLILESASTNQTSMYLCASSRQNTEAFFGQGTRLTVV.

The V and J genes are TRBV2 and TRBJ2-3, with D perhaps assigned TRBD1 or TRBD2 (5 bases each). V lost 5 bases to trimming and J lost 2 bases, with 14 bases between them. This CDR3 is 15 amino acids long. In germline, CDR1 is SNHLY, CDR2 FYNNEI. The CDR3 DNA is TGTGCCAGCAGTCTCTTGGGGGATAACACAGATACGCAGTATTTT. Its translation: CASSLLGDNTDTQYF.

The chain carries TRBV5-1 and TRBJ2-5; D unresolved. Germline CDR1 is SGHRS and CDR2 is YFSETQ. The ends were cut back, 3 bases at V and 1 base at J, with 1 base in the middle. The CDR3 sequence is 11 residues long. The CDR3 here is CASSSQETQYF. The DNA of the CDR3 is TGCGCCAGCAGCTCCCAAGAGACCCAGTACTTC.

This chain uses TRBV30 with TRBJ2-7; unclear D gene. CDR3 size: 14 residues. Germline values: CDR1 GTSNPN, CDR2 SVGIG (reference sequence). The V end lost 2 bases, the J end lost 9 bases, and 20 bases lay between the germline ends. The CDR3 loop is CAWSSTGQAQVQYF. The CDR3 DNA reads as TGTGCCTGGAGTTCAACGGGCCAAGCCCAGGTGCAGTACTTC. Complete variable domain (other parts from reference TRBV30 and TRBJ2-7): SQTIHQWPATLVQPVGSPLSLECTVEGTSNPNLYWYRQAAGRGLQLLFYSVGIGQISSEVPQNLSASRPQDRQFILSSKKLLLSDSGFYLCAWSSTGQAQVQYFGPGTRLTVT.

The chain combines TRBV6-1 with TRBJ2-3; D is perhaps TRBD1 (6 bases). V dropped 2 bases and J dropped 6 bases, with 18 bases sitting between them. Germline loops: CDR1 MNHNS, CDR2 SASEGT. The CDR3 consists of 16 residues. The CDR3 DNA follows: TGTGCCAGCAGTGAAAACTACAGGGTCACTGGGGATACGCAGTATTTT. It yields the protein CASSENYRVTGDTQYF.

This chain connects TRBV9 to TRBJ1-2; unclear D gene. Trimming pared 0 bases from V and 4 bases from J, leaving 10 bases between. Germline CDR1 reads SGDLS; CDR2 reads YYNGEE. CDR3 size: 14 residues. The CDR3 sequence is CASSVGVGFYGYTF. CDR3 DNA sequence: TGTGCCAGCAGCGTAGGGGTGGGGTTCTATGGCTACACCTTC.

This rearrangement joins TRBV5-1 to TRBJ1-1; 8 bases fit TRBD1. With 0 bases clipped from V and 0 bases from J, the junction kept 4 bases outside the gene matches. This CDR3 is built from 16 residues. Germline V gene sequence: CDR1 SGHRS, CDR2 YFSETQ. CDR3: CASSLEPGGLNTEAFF. CDR3 nucleotides: TGCGCCAGCAGCTTGGAGCCAGGGGGCTTGAACACTGAAGCTTTCTTT. The complete variable domain, with remaining parts taken from reference TRBV5-1 and TRBJ1-1, reads KAGVTQTPRYLIKTRGQQVTLSCSPISGHRSVSWYQQTPGQGLQFLFEYFSETQRNKGNFPGRFSGRQFSNSRSEMNVSTLELGDSALYLCASSLEPGGLNTEAFFGQGTRLTVV.

This chain links TRBV18 with TRBJ1-6, with TRBD1 identical over 10 bases. CDR1 is KGHSH, CDR2 LQKENI, per germline. The CDR3 extends over 16 amino acids. Trimming at V came to 3 bases and at J to 5 bases, leaving 4 bases not matched to a gene. CDR3 region: CASSPTGGGNNSPLHF. CDR3 coding DNA: TGTGCCAGCTCACCGACAGGGGGCGGCAATAATTCACCCCTCCACTTT.

The chain has TRBV6-5 and TRBJ1-3; D not certain. The CDR3 extends over 15 amino acids. V was cut by 2 bases and J by 0 bases, with 8 bases left in between. Per germline, CDR1 MNHEY and CDR2 SVGAGI. CDR3 sequence: CASSYLRDSGNTIYF. CDR3 in DNA: TGTGCCAGCAGTTACCTCCGGGACTCTGGAAACACCATATATTTT.

The chain uses TRBV5-4 and TRBJ2-7; D is undetermined. V was trimmed by 0 bases and J by 2 bases, leaving 12 bases between them. The germline gives CDR1 SGHNT, CDR2 YYREEE (reference sequence). The CDR3 has 15 residues. CDR3: CASSLDRFGAYEQYF. In DNA form, the CDR3 reads TGTGCCAGCAGCTTGGATCGGTTTGGGGCCTACGAGCAGTACTTC.

The chain is built from TRBV5-1 and TRBJ2-6; TRBD1 is a possible D gene (6 bases). V gave up 1 base and J gave up 0 bases, with 11 bases separating them. Germline V lookup: CDR1 SGHRS, CDR2 YFSETQ. CDR3 length equals 17 residues. The CDR3 sequence: CASSLQGKISGANVLTF. The CDR3 nucleotides are TGCGCCAGCAGCTTGCAGGGGAAGATCTCTGGGGCCAACGTCCTGACTTTC.

This clone came up a few times. The chain combines TRBV6-5 with TRBJ1-6; D is uncertain. Germline assignment: CDR1 MNHEY and CDR2 SVGAGI. V was cut by 2 bases and J by 5 bases, with 10 bases left in between. The CDR3 runs 15 residues. CDR3 bases: TGTGCCAGCAGTTACAGGGCAGGCAATAATTCACCCCTCCACTTT. Translated: CASSYRAGNNSPLHF.